This T cell receptor beta chain was captured in a study of OX40 agonist ivuxolimab in advanced cancers. Notes on the research overall: The costimulatory receptor OX40 (CD134) was targeted by ivuxolimab, a fully human IgG2 agonistic monoclonal antibody. Intravenous ivuxolimab was administered to patients every 2 weeks at six dose levels: 0.01, 0.1, 0.3, 1.5, 3 and 10 mg/kg. Of the roughly 50 dose-escalation patients, hepatocellular carcinoma was present in 19, melanoma in roughly 15, renal cell carcinoma in 9 and head and neck cancer in 9. A male proportion of about 79% and a mean age of approximately 58 years, ranging from about 20 to 85, were recorded for the dose-escalation cohort. Prior anti-PD-1, anti-PD-L1 or anti-CTLA-4 therapy was permitted, and checkpoint inhibitors had been received by 30% to 40% of dose-escalation patients. Partial responses were achieved by three dose-escalation patients, of whom one had hepatocellular carcinoma and two had cutaneous melanoma. The point of sequencing TCRbeta in the periphery was to test whether ivuxolimab changed TCR sequence diversity and drove clonal T-cell expansion. The paper covers the monotherapy dose-escalation part of the phase I ivuxolimab trial, which included N of about 56 patients.

The paper as a whole reports these results and caveats: In the 0.1-3.0 mg/kg groups, partial responders were among the patients with the lowest normalized peripheral clonal expansion, particularly in CD8+ T cells. At doses of 0.1 to 3.0 mg/kg, clonal expansion of both CD4+ and CD8+ blood T cells was observed from baseline to week 6. Which antigens the clonally expanded peripheral T cells were specific for was not determined. Low levels of normalized T-cell clonal expansion were also seen in some nonresponding patients. After ivuxolimab, CD8+ T cells had more expanded clones than CD4+ T cells on average.

Genomic DNA was isolated from the sorted cells so that the TCRbeta CDR3 region could be sequenced. The immunoSEQ Assay was used for sequencing of TCRbeta CDR3 regions. TCRdb stores this immuneACCESS table with in-frame sequences only. Part of the clones is absent; in the studies checked, under half of the shortfall reflects unresolved V genes, and no reason is known for the rest. In all, the sample holds almost 70,000 clones, and over 60% of those were seen once. The ten largest clones add up to over 2% of the sample. The CDR3 numbers 15 residues from cysteine through phenylalanine. Only the CDR3 region is kept as DNA, spanning 45 bases read in frame from base 1. CDR1 LNHDA and CDR2 SQIVND are derived from the germline V gene (reference sequence). Patients with a history of autoimmune disease or receiving systemic immunosuppression were excluded from the trial. Peripheral blood for TCR sequencing was collected from all dose cohorts at baseline, on cycle 4 day 1, and on cycle 7 day 1. Samples were obtained from an open-label, multicenter, first-in-human phase I dose-escalation trial of ivuxolimab. The trial enrolled adults with locally advanced or metastatic head and neck squamous cell, hepatocellular, melanoma or renal cell carcinoma. Before TCR sequencing, CD4+ T cells and CD8+ T cells were sorted from peripheral blood as separate populations.

The sample holds many counts of this clone. Its specific antigen is unknown. Its ends do not fully match the called genes, so a read error is possible. The sequence came from an adult with an advanced solid tumor such as melanoma, head and neck, liver or kidney cancer. The sequence joins TRBV19 to TRBJ1-5; TRBD1 is a weak D gene call, 5 bases matching. The sample consisted of CD4+ or CD8+ T cells sorted from blood, taken in a trial of the OX40 agonist ivuxolimab. The DNA reads TGTGCCAGTAGCATGGGGCGGAATAGCGATCAGCCCCAGCATTTT. Its translation is CASSMGRNSDQPQHF.